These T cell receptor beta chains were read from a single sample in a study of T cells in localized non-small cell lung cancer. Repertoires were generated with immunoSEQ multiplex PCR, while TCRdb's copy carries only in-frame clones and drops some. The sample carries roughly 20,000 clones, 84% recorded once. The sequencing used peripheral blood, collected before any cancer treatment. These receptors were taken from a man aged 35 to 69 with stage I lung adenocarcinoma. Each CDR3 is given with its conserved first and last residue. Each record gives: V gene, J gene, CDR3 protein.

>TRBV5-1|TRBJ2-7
CASSPLLSSYEQYF
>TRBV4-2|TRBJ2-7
CASSRGDRDYEQYF
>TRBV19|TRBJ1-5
CASSFGYTQPQHF
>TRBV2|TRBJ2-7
CASRGTSGGYEQYF
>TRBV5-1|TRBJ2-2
CASSSTGNTGELFF
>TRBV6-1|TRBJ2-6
CASSDKVSGSSGANVLTF
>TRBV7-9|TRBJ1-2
CASSLAGVTGVYGYTF
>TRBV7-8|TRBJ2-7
CASSPKRVDEQYF
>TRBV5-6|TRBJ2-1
CASSSLNGLAGYNEQFF
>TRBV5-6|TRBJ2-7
CASRAAVALYEQYF
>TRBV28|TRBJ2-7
CASSRPTSVTSSYEQYF
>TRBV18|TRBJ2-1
CASSPVKGPYEQFF
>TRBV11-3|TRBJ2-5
CASSLGPQETQYF
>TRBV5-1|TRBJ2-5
CASSLAGTSEETQYF
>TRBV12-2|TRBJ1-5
CASRLGNYQPQHF
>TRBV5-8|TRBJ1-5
CASRVTGVDQPQHF
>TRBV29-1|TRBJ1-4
CSVGEGLREKLFF
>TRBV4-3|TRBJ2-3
CASSQGGGAGTDTQYF
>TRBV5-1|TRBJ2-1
CASSPNPMGLAGSSYNEQFF
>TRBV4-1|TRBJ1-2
CASSRHGGYTF
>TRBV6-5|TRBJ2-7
CASSRGQAIYEQYF
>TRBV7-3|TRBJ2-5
CASSPTTGREGQYF
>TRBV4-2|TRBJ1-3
CASSNSGSGNTIYF
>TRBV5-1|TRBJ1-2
CASSLERAGYTF
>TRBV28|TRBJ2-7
CASSFLGSHYYEQYF
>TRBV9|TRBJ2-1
CASSSLAGGQGEQFF
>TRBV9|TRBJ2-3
CASSALSSGTDTQYF
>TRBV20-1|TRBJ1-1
CSARKSTEAFF
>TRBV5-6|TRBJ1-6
CASSLYRGTPGLSDSPLHF